This T cell receptor beta chain was profiled in a study of cytomegalovirus exposure and HLA in healthy donors. Points from the study as a whole: Fewer N-insertions than the roughly 650-donor mean were reportedly shown by an Asian-associated ancestry cluster in a later analysis.

Concerning this clone itself: Its antigen is currently unknown.

The PCR made use of 60 Vbeta and 13 Jbeta primers. Clones were read by immunoSEQ multiplex PCR, and TCRdb kept only the in-frame ones, dropping some. This repertoire comprises roughly 50,000 clones; its ten largest clones make up approximately 2.1%. CDR1 and CDR2 (germline): ENHRY, SYGVKD. The CDR3 runs 16 residues. Trimming removed 2 bases from V and 0 bases from J, with 13 bases in between. The sequencing sample was made of PBMCs. This rearrangement joins TRBV10-3 to TRBJ1-2, with D uncertain. The clonotype was recovered from a female donor in good health and CMV-seronegative. CDR3 region: CAISEPPGGTNYGYTF. The CDR3 DNA reads TGTGCCATCAGTGAGCCCCCGGGCGGGACTAACTATGGCTACACCTTC.